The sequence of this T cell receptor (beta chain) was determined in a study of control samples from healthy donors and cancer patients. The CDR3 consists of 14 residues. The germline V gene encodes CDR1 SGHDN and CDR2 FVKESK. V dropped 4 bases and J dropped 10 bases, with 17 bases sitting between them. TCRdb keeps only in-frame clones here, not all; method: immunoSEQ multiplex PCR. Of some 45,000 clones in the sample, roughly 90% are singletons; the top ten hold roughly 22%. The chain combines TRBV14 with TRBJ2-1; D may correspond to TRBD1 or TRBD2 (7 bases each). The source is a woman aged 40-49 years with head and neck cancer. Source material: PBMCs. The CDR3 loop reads CASSRRQGGSEQFF. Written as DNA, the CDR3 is TGTGCCAGCAGCCGTCGACAGGGAGGGAGCGAGCAGTTCTTC.